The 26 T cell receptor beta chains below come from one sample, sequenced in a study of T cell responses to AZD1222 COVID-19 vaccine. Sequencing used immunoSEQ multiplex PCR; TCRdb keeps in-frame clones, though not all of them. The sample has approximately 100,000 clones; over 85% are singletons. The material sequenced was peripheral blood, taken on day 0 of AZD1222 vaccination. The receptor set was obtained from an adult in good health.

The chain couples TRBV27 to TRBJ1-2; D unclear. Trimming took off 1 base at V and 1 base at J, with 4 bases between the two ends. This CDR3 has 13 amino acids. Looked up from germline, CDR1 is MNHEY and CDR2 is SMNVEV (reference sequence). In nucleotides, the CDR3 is TGTGCCAGCAGTTTATACCTTAACTATGGCTACACCTTC. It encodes CASSLYLNYGYTF.

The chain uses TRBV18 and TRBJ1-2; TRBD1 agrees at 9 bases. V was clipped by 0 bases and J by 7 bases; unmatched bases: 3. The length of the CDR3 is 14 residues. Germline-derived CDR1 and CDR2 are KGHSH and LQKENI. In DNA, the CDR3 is TGTGCCAGCTCACCACCACAGGGGGCCGTTGGCTACACCTTC. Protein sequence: CASSPPQGAVGYTF. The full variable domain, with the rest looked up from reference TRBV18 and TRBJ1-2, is NAGVMQNPRHLVRRRGQEARLRCSPMKGHSHVYWYRQLPEEGLKFMVYLQKENIIDESGMPKERFSAEFPKEGPSILRIQQVVRGDSAAYFCASSPPQGAVGYTFGSGTRLTVV.

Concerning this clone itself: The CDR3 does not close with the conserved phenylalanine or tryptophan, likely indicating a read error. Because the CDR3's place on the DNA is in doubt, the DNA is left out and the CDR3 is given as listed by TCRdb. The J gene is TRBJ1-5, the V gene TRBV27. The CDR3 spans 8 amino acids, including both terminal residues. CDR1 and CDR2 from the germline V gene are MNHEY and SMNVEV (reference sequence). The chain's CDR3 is CASTDRSL.

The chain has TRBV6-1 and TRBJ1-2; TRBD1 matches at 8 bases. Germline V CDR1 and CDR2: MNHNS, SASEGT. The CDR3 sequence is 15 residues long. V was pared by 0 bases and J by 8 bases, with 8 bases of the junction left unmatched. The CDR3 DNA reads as TGTGCCAGCAGTGAAGCATTTACAGGGGGAAGAGGCTACACCTTC. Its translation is CASSEAFTGGRGYTF.

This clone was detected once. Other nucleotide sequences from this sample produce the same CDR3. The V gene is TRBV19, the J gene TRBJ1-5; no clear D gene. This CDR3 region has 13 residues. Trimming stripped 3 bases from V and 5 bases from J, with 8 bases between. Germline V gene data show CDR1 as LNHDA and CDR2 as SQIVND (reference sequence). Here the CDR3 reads CASSIRGDQPQHF. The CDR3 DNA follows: TGTGCCAGTAGTATTCGTGGCGATCAGCCCCAGCATTTT.

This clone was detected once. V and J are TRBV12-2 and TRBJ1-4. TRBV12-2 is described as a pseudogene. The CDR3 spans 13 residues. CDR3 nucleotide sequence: TGTGCAAGTCGCTTCCGGGCCGGAAAAAAAATGTTTTTT. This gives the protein CASRFRAGKKMFF.

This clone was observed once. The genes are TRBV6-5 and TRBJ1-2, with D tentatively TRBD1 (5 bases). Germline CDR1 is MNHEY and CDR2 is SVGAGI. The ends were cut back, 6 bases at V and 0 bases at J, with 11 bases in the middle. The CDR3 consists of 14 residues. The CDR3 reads CASSPGPTNYGYTF. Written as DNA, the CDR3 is TGTGCCAGCAGCCCGGGGCCGACTAACTATGGCTACACCTTC.

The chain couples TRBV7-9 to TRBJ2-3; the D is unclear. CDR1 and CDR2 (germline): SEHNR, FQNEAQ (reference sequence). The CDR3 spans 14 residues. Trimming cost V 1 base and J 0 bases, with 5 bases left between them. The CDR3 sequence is CASSLGLSTDTQYF. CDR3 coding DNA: TGTGCCAGCAGCTTAGGTCTGAGCACAGATACGCAGTATTTT.

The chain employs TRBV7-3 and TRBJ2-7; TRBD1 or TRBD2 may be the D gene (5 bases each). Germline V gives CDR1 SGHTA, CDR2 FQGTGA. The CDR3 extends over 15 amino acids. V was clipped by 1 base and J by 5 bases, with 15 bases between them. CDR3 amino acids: CASSLMSGSSHEQYF. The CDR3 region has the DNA TGTGCCAGCAGCTTAATGTCAGGGAGTAGCCACGAGCAGTACTTC.

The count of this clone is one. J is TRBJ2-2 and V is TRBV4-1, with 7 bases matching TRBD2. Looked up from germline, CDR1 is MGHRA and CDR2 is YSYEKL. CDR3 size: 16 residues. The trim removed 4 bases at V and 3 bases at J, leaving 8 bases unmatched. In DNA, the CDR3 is TGCGCCAGCAGCCTGCTACGGACTAGAGACACCGGGGAGCTGTTTTTT. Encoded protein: CASSLLRTRDTGELFF.

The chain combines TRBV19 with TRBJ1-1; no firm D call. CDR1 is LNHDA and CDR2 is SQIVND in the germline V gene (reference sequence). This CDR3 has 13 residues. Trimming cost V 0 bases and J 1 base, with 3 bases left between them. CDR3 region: CASSIDTNTEAFF. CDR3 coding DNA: TGTGCCAGTAGTATAGACACGAACACTGAAGCTTTCTTT.

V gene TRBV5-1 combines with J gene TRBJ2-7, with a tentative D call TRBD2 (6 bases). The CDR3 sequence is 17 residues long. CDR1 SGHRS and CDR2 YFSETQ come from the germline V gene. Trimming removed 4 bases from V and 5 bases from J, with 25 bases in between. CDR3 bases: TGCGCCAGCAGCCACCCTCCGAGGAGGGGCGTTGTGGACGAGCAGTACTTC. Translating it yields CASSHPPRRGVVDEQYF.

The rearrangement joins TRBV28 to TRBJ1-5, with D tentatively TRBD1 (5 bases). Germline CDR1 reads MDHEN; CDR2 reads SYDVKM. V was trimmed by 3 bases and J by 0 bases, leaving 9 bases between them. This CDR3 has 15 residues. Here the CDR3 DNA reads TGTGCCAGCAGTTTTGCGACAGTTAGCAATCAGCCCCAGCATTTT. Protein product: CASSFATVSNQPQHF.

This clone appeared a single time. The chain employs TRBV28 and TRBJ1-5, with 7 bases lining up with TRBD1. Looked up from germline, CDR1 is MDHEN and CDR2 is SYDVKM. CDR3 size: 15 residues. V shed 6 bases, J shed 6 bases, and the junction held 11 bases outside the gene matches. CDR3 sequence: CASSRDRALGQPQHF. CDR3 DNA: TGTGCCAGCAGCCGCGACAGGGCTTTGGGTCAGCCCCAGCATTTT.

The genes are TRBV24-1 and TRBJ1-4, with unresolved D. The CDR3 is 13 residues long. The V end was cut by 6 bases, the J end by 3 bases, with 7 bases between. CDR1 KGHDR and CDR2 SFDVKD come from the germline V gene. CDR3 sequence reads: CATSPGANEKLFF. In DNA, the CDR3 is TGTGCCACCAGTCCCGGAGCTAATGAAAAACTGTTTTTT.

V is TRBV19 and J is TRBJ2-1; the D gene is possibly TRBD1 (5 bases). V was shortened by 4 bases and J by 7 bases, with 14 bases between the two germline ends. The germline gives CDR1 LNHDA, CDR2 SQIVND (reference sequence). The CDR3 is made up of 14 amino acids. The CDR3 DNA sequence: TGTGCCAGTAGTAAGACAGCCTTTGGGAATGAGCAGTTCTTC. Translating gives CASSKTAFGNEQFF.

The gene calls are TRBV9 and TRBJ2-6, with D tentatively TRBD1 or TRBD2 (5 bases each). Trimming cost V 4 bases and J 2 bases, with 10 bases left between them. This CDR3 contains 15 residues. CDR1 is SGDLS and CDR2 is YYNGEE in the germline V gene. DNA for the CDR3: TGTGCCAGCAGCCCAGGGAGAACTGGGGCCAACGTCCTGACTTTC. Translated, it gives CASSPGRTGANVLTF.

The DNA for the CDR3 is TGTGCCAGCTCAGCCCTTGGGGAACTGAACACTGAAGCTTTCTTT. Translated, it gives CASSALGELNTEAFF. The chain carries TRBV18 and TRBJ1-1; no definite D call. The CDR3 spans 15 residues. Trimming took 5 bases from V and 0 from J, leaving 13 bases between them. In germline, CDR1 is KGHSH, CDR2 LQKENI. The full variable domain, its missing parts supplied by reference TRBV18 and TRBJ1-1, is NAGVMQNPRHLVRRRGQEARLRCSPMKGHSHVYWYRQLPEEGLKFMVYLQKENIIDESGMPKERFSAEFPKEGPSILRIQQVVRGDSAAYFCASSALGELNTEAFFGQGTRLTVV.

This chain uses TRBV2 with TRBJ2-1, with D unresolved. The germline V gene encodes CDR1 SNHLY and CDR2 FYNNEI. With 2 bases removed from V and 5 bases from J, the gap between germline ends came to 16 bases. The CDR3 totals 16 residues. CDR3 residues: CASSEPPYDTHNEQFF. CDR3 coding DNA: TGTGCCAGCAGTGAACCCCCGTATGACACCCACAATGAGCAGTTCTTC.

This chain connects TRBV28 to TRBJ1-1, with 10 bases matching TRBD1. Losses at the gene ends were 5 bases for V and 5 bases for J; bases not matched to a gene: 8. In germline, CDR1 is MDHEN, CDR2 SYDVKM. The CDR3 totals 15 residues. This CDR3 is CASSAPGTGVTEAFF. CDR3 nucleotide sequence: TGTGCCAGCAGTGCCCCCGGGACAGGGGTTACTGAAGCTTTCTTT.

The CDR3 region is CATSDLGDDEQFF. CDR3 sequence (DNA): TGTGCCACCAGTGATTTGGGGGACGATGAGCAGTTCTTC. The rearrangement uses TRBV24-1 and TRBJ2-1; D assignment may be TRBD1 or TRBD2 (5 bases each). The germline CDR1 and CDR2 sequences are KGHDR and SFDVKD. The CDR3 runs 13 residues. V was cut by 0 bases and J by 8 bases, with 7 bases left in between.

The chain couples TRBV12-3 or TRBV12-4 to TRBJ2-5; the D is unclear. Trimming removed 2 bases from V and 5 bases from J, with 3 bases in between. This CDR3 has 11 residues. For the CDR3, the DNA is TGTGCCAGCAGTTTACAGGAGACCCAGTACTTC. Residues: CASSLQETQYF.

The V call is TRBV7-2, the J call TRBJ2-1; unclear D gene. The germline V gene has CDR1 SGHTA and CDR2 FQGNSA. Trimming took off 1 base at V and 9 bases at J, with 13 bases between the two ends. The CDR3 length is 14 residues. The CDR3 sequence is CASSLVSALSEQFF. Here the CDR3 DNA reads TGTGCCAGCAGCTTAGTCTCAGCGTTGAGTGAGCAGTTCTTC.

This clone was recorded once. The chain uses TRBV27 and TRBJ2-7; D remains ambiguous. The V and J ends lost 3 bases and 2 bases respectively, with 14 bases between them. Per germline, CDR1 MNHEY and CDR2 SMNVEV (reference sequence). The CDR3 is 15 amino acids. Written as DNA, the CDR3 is TGTGCCAGCAGTTTTTGGGCAGGTAGTACCTACGAGCAGTACTTC. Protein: CASSFWAGSTYEQYF.

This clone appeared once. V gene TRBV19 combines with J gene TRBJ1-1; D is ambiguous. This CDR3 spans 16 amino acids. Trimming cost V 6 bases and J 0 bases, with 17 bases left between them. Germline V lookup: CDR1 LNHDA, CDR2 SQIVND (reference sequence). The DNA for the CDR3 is TGTGCCAGTAGACCTCCATTACCCAGATTGAACACTGAAGCTTTCTTT. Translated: CASRPPLPRLNTEAFF.

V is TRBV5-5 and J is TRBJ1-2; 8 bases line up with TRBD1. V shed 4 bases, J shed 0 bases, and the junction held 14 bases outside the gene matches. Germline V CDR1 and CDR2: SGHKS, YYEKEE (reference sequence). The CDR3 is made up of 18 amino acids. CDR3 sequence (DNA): TGTGCCAGCAGCGGAACACTTACGGACAGGGCAACTAACTATGGCTACACCTTC. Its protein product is CASSGTLTDRATNYGYTF.